These 26 T cell receptor beta chains were all obtained from the same sample, sequenced in a study of Graves' ophthalmopathy and Graves' hyperthyroidism. Amplified material comprised TCR beta CDR3 regions derived from RNA transcripts. In the first round, RT-PCR was carried out with HTBI primers, and a multiplex PCR formed the second round. TCRdb processed the multiplex PCR reads anew with MiXCR; each CDR3 protein has one entry. Found here are about 220,000 distinct CDR3 sequences, roughly 21% of them singletons; the top ten hold 43%. Sequencing was done on a sample of peripheral blood. These receptors all stem from a woman between 45 and 65 years old with Graves' ophthalmopathy.

Ten or more counts support this clonotype. This sequence joins TRBV28 and TRBJ1-5, with D tentatively TRBD1 (5 bases). Between the trimmed V and J ends, which lost 7 bases and 2 bases, there was a span of 15 bases. CDR3 length: 15 residues. Germline lookup yields CDR1 MDHEN and CDR2 SYDVKM. The CDR3 spells CASTMGGGGNQPQHF. The DNA for the CDR3 is TGTGCCAGCACCATGGGGGGAGGTGGCAATCAGCCCCAGCATTTT.

This clonotype came up a few times. The rearrangement joins TRBV18 to TRBJ1-1; D is ambiguous. The CDR3 runs 13 residues. Trimming pared 6 bases from V and 6 bases from J, leaving 14 bases between. Germline values: CDR1 KGHSH, CDR2 LQKENI. CDR3 protein: CASSPSRDAEAFF. The DNA of the CDR3 is TGTGCCAGCTCCCCGTCCCGAGACGCTGAAGCTTTCTTT.

This clonotype was found many times. J is TRBJ1-2 and V is TRBV20-1; unclear D gene. The length of the CDR3 is 10 residues. V was clipped by 6 bases and J by 7 bases, with 9 bases between them. The germline gives CDR1 DFQATT, CDR2 SNEGSKA (reference sequence). The CDR3 loop reads CSAGKSGYTF. In DNA form, the CDR3 reads TGCAGTGCGGGGAAGAGTGGCTACACCTTC.

This clonotype was picked up many times. This CDR3 reads CSLHGTGGMTEAFF. For the CDR3, the DNA is TGCAGTCTTCATGGGACAGGGGGCATGACTGAAGCTTTCTTT. The V and J genes are TRBV20-1 and TRBJ1-1, with TRBD1 identical over 12 bases. Trimming at V came to 8 bases and at J to 5 bases, leaving 9 bases not matched to a gene. The CDR3 is made up of 14 amino acids. The germline CDR1 and CDR2 sequences are DFQATT and SNEGSKA (reference sequence).

This clonotype has ten or more counts. This chain connects TRBV11-2 to TRBJ1-1; perhaps TRBD1 as D (5 bases). The CDR3 has 14 amino acids. V lost 5 bases to trimming and J lost 1 base, with 11 bases between them. The germline CDR1 and CDR2 sequences are SGHAT and FQNNGV. The CDR3 spells CASSAPGANTEAFF. The DNA of the CDR3 is TGTGCCAGCAGCGCCCCCGGGGCGAACACTGAAGCTTTCTTT.

This clonotype has a count of ten or more. The chain joins TRBV29-1 to TRBJ1-2; D is undetermined. Germline V gene lookup returns CDR1 SQVTM and CDR2 ANQGSEA. The CDR3 has 11 amino acids. V was cut by 7 bases and J by 6 bases, with 12 bases left in between. The CDR3 reads CSGSEGNGYTF. Written as DNA, the CDR3 is TGCAGCGGGTCTGAGGGTAATGGCTACACCTTC.

The rearrangement links TRBV2 to TRBJ1-2; 7 bases match TRBD1. Germline V gives CDR1 SNHLY, CDR2 FYNNEI. J lost 8 bases, V lost 8 bases, and 8 bases had no gene match. The CDR3 has 12 residues. CDR3 in amino acids: CASEPTGKGYTF. The CDR3 DNA sequence: TGTGCCAGCGAACCGACAGGGAAAGGCTACACCTTC.

V and J are TRBV15 and TRBJ2-5; D not certain. CDR3 length equals 15 residues. Trimming took off 0 bases at V and 3 bases at J, with 11 bases between the two ends. The germline CDR1 and CDR2 sequences are LNHNV and YYDKDF (reference sequence). The CDR3 DNA follows: TGTGCCACCAGCAGAGATGCGGCAACGAAAGAGACCCAGTACTTC. This sequence encodes CATSRDAATKETQYF. Full variable domain (remainder filled in from reference TRBV15 and TRBJ2-5): DAMVIQNPRYQVTQFGKPVTLSCSQTLNHNVMYWYQQKSSQAPKLLFHYYDKDFNNEADTPDNFQSRRPNTSFCFLDIRSPGLGDTAMYLCATSRDAATKETQYFGPGTRLLVL.

There are many counts of this clonotype. The chain is built from TRBV28 and TRBJ1-1; no reliable D call. This CDR3 region has 14 residues. CDR1 and CDR2 (germline): MDHEN, SYDVKM. The V and J ends lost 2 bases and 1 base respectively, with 8 bases between them. The CDR3 bases are TGTGCCAGCAGTTTAGGCAGATCGAACACTGAAGCTTTCTTT. Its protein is CASSLGRSNTEAFF.

This clonotype was seen repeatedly, ten times or more. This may be a read error, as it is one base from a much larger clone. The CDR3 does not close with the conserved phenylalanine or tryptophan, likely indicating a read error. The chain couples TRBV20-1 to TRBJ1-2; the match to TRBD1 covers 7 bases. CDR3 length: 13 amino acids. Germline V gene lookup returns CDR1 DFQATT and CDR2 SNEGSKA (reference sequence). With V trimmed by 5 bases and J by 4 bases, 7 bases remained unmatched. The CDR3 is CSADRTGTYGYTL. The CDR3 region has the DNA TGCAGTGCTGATCGGACAGGAACCTATGGCTACACCCTC.

This clonotype was detected ten times or more. V and J are TRBV7-2 and TRBJ2-2, with TRBD1 matching over 9 bases. The length of the CDR3 is 15 residues. CDR1 and CDR2 (germline): SGHTA, FQGNSA. Trimming removed 5 bases from V and 6 bases from J; junction bases left unmatched: 7. CDR3 protein: CASSGGTGLSGELFF. The CDR3 coding sequence is TGTGCCAGCAGCGGAGGGACAGGGCTATCCGGGGAGCTGTTTTTT.

The V and J genes are TRBV28 and TRBJ2-7; a possible D gene is TRBD2 (6 bases). Per germline, CDR1 MDHEN and CDR2 SYDVKM. CDR3 length: 14 residues. V gave up 5 bases and J gave up 7 bases, with 18 bases separating them. The CDR3 is CASSAFRDFEEQYF. The CDR3 nucleotides are TGTGCCAGCAGTGCTTTCCGGGACTTCGAAGAGCAGTACTTC.

This clonotype was observed at least ten times. The chain recombines TRBV28 with TRBJ2-7; D remains unclear. Germline loops: CDR1 MDHEN, CDR2 SYDVKM. V gave up 6 bases and J gave up 2 bases, with 20 bases separating them. This CDR3 comprises 16 residues. CDR3 in amino acids: CASSIISYRQAYEQYF. CDR3 DNA: TGTGCCAGCAGCATAATCTCCTATCGACAAGCCTACGAGCAGTACTTC.

This clonotype occurred many times. The chain couples TRBV7-8 to TRBJ1-2; 8 bases line up with TRBD1. The CDR3 consists of 15 residues. Germline V lookup: CDR1 SGHVS, CDR2 FQNEAQ. The V and J ends lost 1 base and 5 bases, in that order; junction bases with no gene match: 6. The CDR3 DNA reads TGTGCCAGCAGCTTAGGGGGACAGGCGGGATATGGCTACACCTTC. It yields the protein CASSLGGQAGYGYTF.

There are many counts of this clonotype. The CDR3 nucleotides are TGCGCCAGCAGCGACGGACCCACTAGCGGGAGGGCCCTCGGGACCAAAAACATTCAGTACTTC. Amino acid sequence: CASSDGPTSGRALGTKNIQYF. This chain links TRBV5-1 with TRBJ2-4; TRBD2 agrees at 13 bases. The CDR3 is made up of 21 amino acids. The trim removed 4 bases at V and 2 bases at J, leaving 18 bases unmatched. CDR1 is SGHRS, CDR2 YFSETQ, per germline.

The rearrangement links TRBV6-2 or TRBV6-3 to TRBJ1-1; TRBD1 matches at 8 bases. The CDR3 runs 16 residues. Per the germline V gene, CDR1 is MNHEY and CDR2 is SVGEGT. Trimming removed 6 bases from V and 1 base from J; junction bases left unmatched: 10. The CDR3 coding sequence is TGTGCCAGCAGCCCACAGTGGGACAGGCCGAACACTGAAGCTTTCTTT. Protein product: CASSPQWDRPNTEAFF.

The genes are TRBV20-1 and TRBJ2-4, with D hard to call. Germline CDR1 DFQATT, CDR2 SNEGSKA (reference sequence). V lost 3 bases to trimming and J lost 4 bases, with 4 bases between them. This CDR3 is 11 amino acids long. CDR3 coding DNA: TGCAGTGCTAGCAGAAAAAACATTCAGTACTTC. Translating gives CSASRKNIQYF.

This clonotype came up a few times. The rearrangement links TRBV12-3 or TRBV12-4 to TRBJ2-1, with D possibly TRBD2 on 6 matching bases. The CDR3 covers 16 residues. Trimming took off 6 bases at V and 5 bases at J, with 20 bases between the two ends. The CDR3 DNA reads TGTGCCAGCAGCGCCGGGACTTCGAAGGGGCACAATGAGCAGTTCTTC. It codes for CASSAGTSKGHNEQFF.

This clonotype appeared a few times. This sequence may be a read error, since a much larger clone differs from it by one base. The CDR3 DNA is TGTGCCAGCAGAAGGAGAGGGGGTTCACCCCTCCACTTT. Residues: CASRRRGGSPLHF. V usage is TRBV4-2 and J usage is TRBJ1-6, with D perhaps matching TRBD1 (6 bases). CDR1 is LGHNA, CDR2 YNFKEQ, per germline. The CDR3 extends over 13 amino acids. V dropped 6 bases and J dropped 9 bases, with 12 bases sitting between them.

This clonotype is classed as medium-sized. The chain is built from TRBV12-3 or TRBV12-4 and TRBJ2-7, with D possibly TRBD1 on 6 matching bases. The CDR3 covers 15 residues. Trimming stripped 6 bases from V and 1 base from J, with 16 bases between. CDR3: CASSPGARGSYEQYF. Here the CDR3 DNA reads TGTGCCAGCAGCCCCGGGGCCAGGGGATCCTACGAGCAGTACTTC.

Concerning this clonotype: A much larger clone differs from this one at a single base, so this may be a read error. The chain uses TRBV7-3 and TRBJ1-1, with TRBD1 matching over 9 bases. J was trimmed by 4 bases and V by 6 bases; bases with no gene match: 9. Germline V lookup: CDR1 SGHTA, CDR2 FQGTGA. This CDR3 is 15 amino acids long. For the CDR3, the DNA is TGTGCCAGCAGTCGGGACAGGGTGTGGGGCACTGAAGCTTTCTTT. As protein: CASSRDRVWGTEAFF.

This clonotype was seen ten or more times. CDR3 bases: TGTGCCAGCAGTCGACAGGGTAACTACGAGCAGTACTTC. Amino acid sequence: CASSRQGNYEQYF. V gene TRBV6-5 combines with J gene TRBJ2-7, with 7 bases lining up with TRBD1. CDR3 length: 13 residues. With 5 bases clipped from V and 3 bases from J, the junction kept 4 bases outside the gene matches. The V gene's germline CDR1 is MNHEY and CDR2 SVGAGI.

This clonotype was detected ten times or more. The chain is built from TRBV3-1 and TRBJ2-7; TRBD2 matches 13 bases. Trimming cost V 5 bases and J 4 bases; bases outside gene matches: 2. The CDR3 extends over 14 amino acids. Germline V gene data show CDR1 as LGHDT and CDR2 as YNNKEL (reference sequence). Here the CDR3 DNA reads TGTGCCAGCAGCGGACTAGCGGGGGTATACGAGCAGTACTTC. Its translation is CASSGLAGVYEQYF.

The V and J genes are TRBV27 and TRBJ2-2, with D unresolved. The CDR3 sequence is 15 residues long. Per germline, CDR1 MNHEY and CDR2 SMNVEV (reference sequence). V dropped 3 bases and J dropped 6 bases, with 14 bases sitting between them. The CDR3 nucleotides are TGTGCCAGCAGTTTTCGGCCGAGCTCCTCCGGGGAGCTGTTTTTT. Protein: CASSFRPSSSGELFF.

The chain combines TRBV7-2 with TRBJ2-5; D is unclear. Looked up from germline, CDR1 is SGHTA and CDR2 is FQGNSA. This CDR3 region has 15 residues. V lost 5 bases, J lost 0 bases, and 13 bases lay in between. CDR3: CASSPRWTYQETQYF. CDR3 in DNA: TGTGCCAGCAGCCCACGGTGGACGTACCAAGAGACCCAGTACTTC. Using reference TRBV7-2 and TRBJ2-5 for the parts outside the CDR3, the full variable domain is GAGVSQSPSNKVTEKGKDVELRCDPISGHTALYWYRQSLGQGLEFLIYFQGNSAPDKSGLPSDRFSAERTGGSVSTLTIQRTQQEDSAVYLCASSPRWTYQETQYFGPGTRLLVL.

This clonotype was seen many times. The V gene is TRBV12-3 or TRBV12-4, the J gene TRBJ2-7, with 14 bases that match TRBD2. With 5 bases clipped from V and 6 bases from J, the junction kept 6 bases outside the gene matches. The CDR3 consists of 15 residues. The CDR3 DNA reads as TGTGCCAGCAGTCCCCCGGGACTAGCGGGAGTCGAGCAGTACTTC. Translating it yields CASSPPGLAGVEQYF.